These 15 T cell receptor beta chains were sequenced from one sample in a study of glioma-infiltrating T cells after dendritic cell vaccination. Method: immunoSEQ multiplex PCR; TCRdb's copy keeps in-frame clones and lacks some. The sample yields 20,000 to 25,000 clones, 79% seen once. Sequencing used blood, obtained before dendritic cell vaccination. The origin of the receptors is a human donor with glioblastoma.

The V and J genes are TRBV7-2 and TRBJ1-1; 7 bases fit TRBD1. The CDR3 length is 15 residues. Trimming removed 3 bases from V and 10 bases from J; junction bases left unmatched: 14. The germline CDR1 and CDR2 sequences are SGHTA and FQGNSA. CDR3 bases: TGTGCCAGCAGCTTTTCTATTGGGACAGCGAGAGGAGCTTTCTTT. This sequence encodes CASSFSIGTARGAFF.

The CDR3 DNA reads as TGTGCCAGTAGTATAGCTGTTACAGATACGCAGTATTTT. Encoded protein: CASSIAVTDTQYF. The rearrangement joins TRBV19 to TRBJ2-3, with unresolved D. V was clipped by 1 base and J by 3 bases, with 5 bases between them. Germline V gives CDR1 LNHDA, CDR2 SQIVND (reference sequence). This CDR3 region has 13 residues.

J is TRBJ1-2 and V is TRBV30, with D perhaps matching TRBD1 (6 bases). The V end lost 1 base, the J end lost 7 bases, and 10 bases lay between the germline ends. Germline V gene lookup returns CDR1 GTSNPN and CDR2 SVGIG (reference sequence). The CDR3 consists of 12 residues. Here the CDR3 DNA reads TGTGCCTGGAGTGCAGGGGTGGGTGGCTACACCTTC. Its protein product is CAWSAGVGGYTF.

This sequence joins TRBV15 and TRBJ2-1; TRBD1 is a possible D gene (6 bases). Per germline, CDR1 LNHNV and CDR2 YYDKDF (reference sequence). The CDR3 covers 15 residues. The V end lost 0 bases, the J end lost 3 bases, and 9 bases lay between the germline ends. In DNA, the CDR3 is TGTGCCACCAGCAGAGAAAAAGGGGGCTACAATGAGCAGTTCTTC. Its translation: CATSREKGGYNEQFF.

This chain uses TRBV5-1 with TRBJ2-1, with 12 bases identical to TRBD2. The CDR3 has 16 residues. The trim removed 3 bases at V and 8 bases at J, leaving 9 bases unmatched. CDR1 SGHRS and CDR2 YFSETQ come from the germline V gene. The CDR3 nucleotides read TGCGCCAGCAGCTCTCCACCGGGACTAGCGGGCGATGAGCAGTTCTTC. Translating gives CASSSPPGLAGDEQFF.

The J gene is TRBJ2-5, the V gene TRBV7-9; possible D gene TRBD1, 5 bases. CDR3 length equals 15 residues. Looked up from germline, CDR1 is SEHNR and CDR2 is FQNEAQ (reference sequence). Trimming pared 1 base from V and 6 bases from J, leaving 15 bases between. CDR3 sequence (DNA): TGTGCCAGCAGCTTAGATCCAGGGCCCTATCAGACCCAGTACTTC. It specifies CASSLDPGPYQTQYF.

The chain has TRBV19 and TRBJ1-2; D is perhaps TRBD1 (5 bases). CDR3 length: 14 residues. Germline loops: CDR1 LNHDA, CDR2 SQIVND (reference sequence). Trimming left V 3 bases short and J 5 bases short, with 13 bases between. The CDR3 reads CASSMIQDIYGYTF. CDR3 DNA sequence: TGTGCCAGTAGTATGATTCAGGACATATATGGCTACACCTTC.

This clone has only a few counts. CDR3 nucleotides: TGTGCCATCAGTGACCCGACAGGGCGCTATGGCTACACCTTC. Translation gives CAISDPTGRYGYTF. J is TRBJ1-2 and V is TRBV10-3; 7 bases align to TRBD1. Germline V gene sequence: CDR1 ENHRY, CDR2 SYGVKD. Trimming at V came to 3 bases and at J to 4 bases, leaving 5 bases not matched to a gene. The CDR3 covers 14 residues.

CDR3 DNA sequence: TGCGCCAGCAGCCCTTTGGGACACTCCTACGAGCAGTACTTC. Its protein is CASSPLGHSYEQYF. The gene calls are TRBV5-1 and TRBJ2-7; a weak D match, TRBD1 (6 bases). Between the trimmed V and J ends, which lost 4 bases and 0 bases, there was a span of 11 bases. CDR1 is SGHRS and CDR2 is YFSETQ in the germline V gene. The CDR3 has 14 amino acids.

V usage is TRBV9 and J usage is TRBJ1-1; possible D gene TRBD1, 5 bases. Trimming shortened V by 0 bases and J by 4 bases, and 13 bases separated the two germline ends. The CDR3 is made up of 15 amino acids. Germline-derived CDR1 and CDR2 are SGDLS and YYNGEE. CDR3 amino acids: CASSVAGRGGTEAFF. CDR3 in DNA: TGTGCCAGCAGCGTAGCTGGGCGGGGCGGCACTGAAGCTTTCTTT.

In its sample, this clone was seen a few times. The rearrangement joins TRBV6-4 to TRBJ2-3, with TRBD2 matching over 11 bases. J gave up 5 bases and V 0 bases, and 1 base lay outside the gene matches. The CDR3 covers 15 residues. Per the germline V gene, CDR1 is MRHNA and CDR2 is SNTAGT. CDR3 amino acids: CASSDSGLAGDTQYF. CDR3 in DNA: TGTGCCAGCAGTGACTCCGGACTAGCGGGAGATACGCAGTATTTT.

The rearrangement joins TRBV29-1 to TRBJ2-7; no reliable D call. The V end lost 4 bases, the J end lost 9 bases, and 16 bases lay between the germline ends. Germline-derived CDR1 and CDR2 are SQVTM and ANQGSEA. The CDR3 contains 12 residues. The chain's CDR3 is CSVGPPNGGQYF. The CDR3 region has the DNA TGCAGCGTTGGGCCCCCAAATGGTGGGCAGTACTTC.

The chain joins TRBV6-6 to TRBJ2-1, with no clear D. The CDR3 has 12 residues. CDR1 and CDR2 from the germline V gene are MNHNY and SVGAGI (reference sequence). V was clipped by 2 bases and J by 10 bases, with 9 bases between them. CDR3 bases: TGTGCCAGCAGTTACCCCCTTCGGGAGCAGTTCTTC. Translating it yields CASSYPLREQFF.

Here the CDR3 DNA reads TGTGCCAGCAGTGGCCAGGGGCAAGAGACCCAGTACTTC. Amino acid sequence: CASSGQGQETQYF. The J gene is TRBJ2-5, the V gene TRBV2; tentatively, D is TRBD1 (6 bases). Germline V CDR1 and CDR2: SNHLY, FYNNEI. V lost 4 bases to trimming and J lost 2 bases, with 8 bases between them. The CDR3 is 13 residues long. Filled out from reference TRBV2 and TRBJ2-5, the complete variable domain reads EPEVTQTPSHQVTQMGQEVILRCVPISNHLYFYWYRQILGQKVEFLVSFYNNEISEKSEIFDDQFSVERPDGSNFTLKIRSTKLEDSAMYFCASSGQGQETQYFGPGTRLLVL.

V and J are TRBV5-6 and TRBJ2-1; 9 bases line up with TRBD2. Germline V CDR1 and CDR2: SGHDT, YYEEEE. The junction had 18 bases not matched to a gene; V was cut back by 3 bases and J by 5 bases. The CDR3 length is 19 residues. This chain's CDR3 is CASSSETGWREGLHNEQFF. In DNA, the CDR3 is TGTGCCAGCAGCTCAGAGACAGGGTGGCGGGAGGGCCTCCACAATGAGCAGTTCTTC.